Following are 12 T cell receptor beta chains from one sample sequenced in a study of cytomegalovirus exposure and HLA in healthy donors. The PCR had 60 Vbeta and 13 Jbeta primers. This table comes from immunoSEQ multiplex PCR, and its TCRdb copy is limited to in-frame clones, with some not included. Counted here are some 180,000 clones, roughly 80% occurring once; the ten biggest clones make up about 3.5%. Sequencing used PBMCs. The receptor source for this set is a man aged 40-49 years in good health and CMV-seropositive.

The chain uses TRBV5-1 and TRBJ2-3, with 7 bases that match TRBD1. The CDR3 has 13 residues. V lost 4 bases to trimming and J lost 6 bases; unmatched junction nucleotides: 5. Germline V lookup: CDR1 SGHRS, CDR2 YFSETQ. The CDR3 nucleotides are TGCGCCAGCAGCGGGACAGACCACGATACGCAGTATTTT. Protein product: CASSGTDHDTQYF.

The chain joins TRBV10-3 to TRBJ2-7; 7 bases agree with TRBD1. The CDR3 loop spans 15 amino acids. Germline V gene data show CDR1 as ENHRY and CDR2 as SYGVKD. Trimming at V came to 6 bases and at J to 5 bases, leaving 13 bases not matched to a gene. CDR3 DNA: TGTGCCATCAGAGGGTCAACAGGGGAAAAAGACGAGCAGTACTTC. This gives the protein CAIRGSTGEKDEQYF.

V gene TRBV7-9 combines with J gene TRBJ2-7, with 14 bases fitting TRBD2. The CDR3 covers 14 residues. The V gene's germline CDR1 is SEHNR and CDR2 FQNEAQ (reference sequence). With 5 bases clipped from V and 5 bases from J, the junction kept 2 bases outside the gene matches. CDR3 nucleotide sequence: TGTGCCAGCAGCACGACTAGCGGGAGGGACGAGCAGTACTTC. It codes for CASSTTSGRDEQYF.

The chain couples TRBV15 to TRBJ2-3; D may be TRBD2 (6 bases). Germline V CDR1 and CDR2: LNHNV, YYDKDF (reference sequence). The CDR3 is 16 residues long. Between the trimmed V and J ends, which lost 1 base and 0 bases, there was a span of 11 bases. CDR3 sequence: CATSRGVAASTDTQYF. Here the CDR3 DNA reads TGTGCCACCAGCAGAGGCGTAGCGGCTAGCACAGATACGCAGTATTTT.

V and J are TRBV18 and TRBJ2-2, with a possible D match to TRBD1 (6 bases). The V end was cut by 4 bases, the J end by 0 bases, with 15 bases between. Per germline, CDR1 KGHSH and CDR2 LQKENI. The CDR3 totals 17 residues. The CDR3 here is CASSRFRDTTNTGELFF. The DNA for the CDR3 is TGTGCCAGCTCACGATTCCGGGACACAACGAACACCGGGGAGCTGTTTTTT.

This clone turned up a few times. The J gene is TRBJ2-7, the V gene TRBV27; 11 nucleotides align to TRBD1. Germline V gives CDR1 MNHEY, CDR2 SMNVEV (reference sequence). J lost 3 bases, V lost 5 bases, and 6 bases had no gene match. This CDR3 spans 15 amino acids. The CDR3, as DNA: TGTGCCAGCAGTCTAGGACAGGGGGCGCACTACGAGCAGTACTTC. Amino acids: CASSLGQGAHYEQYF.

This rearrangement joins TRBV7-9 to TRBJ2-1; D might be TRBD2 (7 bases). The CDR3 length is 15 residues. The V end was cut by 1 base, the J end by 5 bases, with 12 bases between. Germline CDR1 SEHNR, CDR2 FQNEAQ (reference sequence). The CDR3 region has the DNA TGTGCCAGCAGCTTAGTGGGGGCGGGGGACAATGAGCAGTTCTTC. It translates to CASSLVGAGDNEQFF.

The chain combines TRBV10-3 with TRBJ1-4; D perhaps matches TRBD1 (5 bases). The CDR3 sequence is 14 residues long. Trimming shortened V by 10 bases and J by 0 bases, and 12 bases separated the two germline ends. CDR1 is ENHRY, CDR2 SYGVKD, per germline. The CDR3: CATADSTTNEKLFF. For the CDR3, the DNA is TGTGCCACCGCCGACAGTACAACTAATGAAAAACTGTTTTTT.

The CDR3 spells CASSLGRVTGPRETQYF. The CDR3 region has the DNA TGCGCCAGCAGCTTGGGGCGGGTGACAGGGCCTCGGGAGACCCAGTACTTC. The chain employs TRBV5-1 and TRBJ2-5; 7 bases are a match to TRBD1. The CDR3 has 17 residues. Germline V lookup: CDR1 SGHRS, CDR2 YFSETQ. The V segment lost 0 bases and the J segment 5 bases; nucleotides outside the gene matches: 13.

The V and J genes are TRBV18 and TRBJ2-7; maybe TRBD1 (6 bases). The CDR3 spans 13 residues. V lost 2 bases, J lost 5 bases, and 10 bases lay in between. From germline, CDR1 is KGHSH and CDR2 LQKENI. CDR3 sequence: CASSPAQGHEQYF. The DNA of the CDR3 is TGTGCCAGCTCACCAGCACAGGGCCACGAGCAGTACTTC. Complete variable domain (other parts from reference TRBV18 and TRBJ2-7): NAGVMQNPRHLVRRRGQEARLRCSPMKGHSHVYWYRQLPEEGLKFMVYLQKENIIDESGMPKERFSAEFPKEGPSILRIQQVVRGDSAAYFCASSPAQGHEQYFGPGTRLTVT.

The rearrangement joins TRBV10-3 to TRBJ2-1, with 9 nucleotides matching TRBD1. With V trimmed by 6 bases and J by 4 bases, 7 bases remained unmatched. The CDR3 runs 15 residues. CDR1 ENHRY and CDR2 SYGVKD come from the germline V gene. The CDR3 DNA follows: TGTGCCATCAGGGAGGGGGACAGGGATTACAATGAGCAGTTCTTC. Residues: CAIREGDRDYNEQFF.

This rearrangement joins TRBV18 to TRBJ1-1, with TRBD1 matching over 7 bases. The CDR3 spans 13 residues. V shed 3 bases, J shed 5 bases, and the junction held 3 bases outside the gene matches. Germline V CDR1 and CDR2: KGHSH, LQKENI. CDR3 DNA sequence: TGTGCCAGCTCACCGAGACAGGGTACTGAAGCTTTCTTT. It specifies CASSPRQGTEAFF.